What follows describes a single TCR beta chain. TCRdb's copy holds only in-frame clones and misses some; the assay was immunoSEQ multiplex PCR. The table lists hundreds of thousands of clones, less than 98% of them singletons. The sample is drawn from a study of shared clonotypes between healthy human individuals. V was pared by 4 bases and J by 3 bases, with 3 bases of the junction left unmatched. Looked up from germline, CDR1 is SGHDT and CDR2 is YYEEEE. The CDR3 runs to 14 residues. The receptor's source is a woman younger than 45 in good health. J is TRBJ2-7 and V is TRBV5-6; 11 bases fit TRBD1. Material: naive CD4+ T cells sorted from blood. Subset of the sample: CD45RA+ positively selected. The CDR3 DNA follows: TGTGCCAGCAGCGCCGGGACAGGGGGCTACGAGCAGTACTTC. It is translated as CASSAGTGGYEQYF. Together with reference TRBV5-6 and TRBJ2-7, the CDR3 gives the full variable domain: DAGVTQSPTHLIKTRGQQVTLRCSPKSGHDTVSWYQQALGQGPQFIFQYYEEEERQRGNFPDRFSGHQFPNYSSELNVNALLLGDSALYLCASSAGTGGYEQYFGPGTRLTVT.